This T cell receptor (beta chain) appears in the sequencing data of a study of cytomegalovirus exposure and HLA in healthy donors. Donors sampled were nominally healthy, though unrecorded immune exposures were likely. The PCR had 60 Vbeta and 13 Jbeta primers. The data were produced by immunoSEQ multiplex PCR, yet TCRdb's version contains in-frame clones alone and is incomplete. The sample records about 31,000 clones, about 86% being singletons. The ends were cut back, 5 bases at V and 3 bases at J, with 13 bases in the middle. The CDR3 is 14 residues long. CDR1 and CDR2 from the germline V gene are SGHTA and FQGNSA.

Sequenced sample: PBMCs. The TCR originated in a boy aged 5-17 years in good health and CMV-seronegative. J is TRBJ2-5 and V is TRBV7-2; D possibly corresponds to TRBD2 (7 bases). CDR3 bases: TGTGCCAGCAGCCCAGCGGGGACAAAAGAGACCCAGTACTTC. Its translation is CASSPAGTKETQYF.